These 7 T cell receptor beta chains were all obtained from the same sample, sequenced in a study of naive and memory T cell subsets. An equimolar mix of two oligonucleotides served as the beta constant-region primer for TRBC1 and TRBC2. TCRdb reanalysed the UMI-ligation and nested PCR reads using MiXCR and keeps one entry per CDR3 protein. The profile shows more than 35,000 distinct CDR3 sequences, 13% of them singletons. The sequenced sample consisted of effector memory CD4+ T cells from blood. Indicated subset: effector memory, CD45RA- CD27-. The receptors derive from a human donor in good health.

The genes are TRBV7-6 and TRBJ2-1; TRBD2 might be the D (5 bases). This CDR3 is built from 17 residues. V was pared by 3 bases and J by 9 bases, with 24 bases between. Per the germline V gene, CDR1 is SGHVS and CDR2 is FNYEAQ. As DNA, the CDR3 is TGTGCCAGCAGCTTCCCCGGAGGCGGAAGGCCATCAAGTGAGCAGTTCTTC. As protein: CASSFPGGGRPSSEQFF.

This clonotype was recorded a few times. The rearrangement uses TRBV19 and TRBJ2-3; TRBD1 aligns across 7 bases. CDR1 is LNHDA, CDR2 SQIVND, per germline (reference sequence). With 10 bases clipped from V and 2 bases from J, the junction kept 6 bases outside the gene matches. The CDR3 spans 13 residues. CDR3 in amino acids: CATTGQNTDTQYF. CDR3 DNA: TGTGCCACTACGGGACAGAACACAGATACGCAGTATTTT. The full variable domain, with the rest looked up from reference TRBV19 and TRBJ2-3, is DGGITQSPKYLFRKEGQNVTLSCEQNLNHDAMYWYRQDPGQGLRLIYYSQIVNDFQKGDIAEGYSVSREKKESFPLTVTSAQKNPTAFYLCATTGQNTDTQYFGPGTRLTVL.

This clonotype has ten or more counts. The rearrangement links TRBV2 to TRBJ2-3; 14 bases line up with TRBD2. Germline CDR1 is SNHLY and CDR2 is FYNNEI. V lost 5 bases, J lost 4 bases, and 8 bases stayed unmatched. The CDR3 contains 17 residues. The CDR3 region is CASSSGTSGRRSDTQYF. The CDR3 nucleotides are TGTGCCAGCAGTTCCGGGACTAGCGGGAGAAGATCAGATACGCAGTATTTT.

This clonotype was seen repeatedly, ten times or more. The chain couples TRBV30 to TRBJ1-5; D ambiguous. The V and J ends lost 4 bases and 4 bases respectively, with 5 bases between them. CDR1 and CDR2 from the germline V gene are GTSNPN and SVGIG (reference sequence). The CDR3 spans 11 residues. The CDR3 DNA sequence: TGTGCCTGGATCCATAATCAGCCCCAGCATTTT. Amino acids: CAWIHNQPQHF.

The table lists this clonotype with a few counts. The chain is built from TRBV11-2 and TRBJ1-6; D ambiguous. V was cut by 5 bases and J by 7 bases, with 9 bases left in between. The CDR3 is made up of 13 amino acids. Germline assignment: CDR1 SGHAT and CDR2 FQNNGV. The CDR3 region is CASSPPMNSPLHF. The CDR3 nucleotides are TGTGCCAGCAGCCCCCCCATGAATTCACCCCTCCACTTT.

This clonotype was found a few times. The chain has TRBV19 and TRBJ2-6; 7 bases map to TRBD1. Germline-derived CDR1 and CDR2 are LNHDA and SQIVND (reference sequence). V dropped 5 bases and J dropped 0; count of bases not matched to a gene: 4. CDR3 size: 16 residues. The CDR3 sequence is CASSGDSHSGANVLTF. CDR3 bases: TGTGCCAGTAGTGGGGACAGTCACTCTGGGGCCAACGTCCTGACTTTC.

This clonotype was detected ten times or more. The chain couples TRBV10-3 to TRBJ2-1; 9 bases line up with TRBD2. CDR3 length: 15 residues. Germline V gene data show CDR1 as ENHRY and CDR2 as SYGVKD. The junction had 2 bases not matched to a gene; V was cut back by 0 bases and J by 5 bases. The CDR3 region is CAISESRGRDNEQFF. Written as DNA, the CDR3 is TGTGCCATCAGTGAGTCCCGCGGGAGGGACAATGAGCAGTTCTTC.